Following are 7 T cell receptor beta chains from one sample sequenced in a study of blood T cell repertoires in COVID-19. The protocol was immunoSEQ multiplex PCR, while the TCRdb copy is restricted to in-frame clones and leaves out a portion. The sample contains 150,000 to 200,000 clones, about 88% of which appear only once. Input material: PBMCs or T cells enriched from blood (not recorded which). The source of these receptors is a human donor with acute COVID-19. The donor label of this sample is uncertain.

V is TRBV25-1 and J is TRBJ1-3; no clear D gene. The CDR3 covers 12 residues. The V gene's germline CDR1 is MGHDK and CDR2 SYGVNS. V lost 1 base and J 13 bases, leaving 11 bases between the germline ends. CDR3 in amino acids: CASSESRGTIYF. The CDR3 nucleotides read TGTGCCAGCAGTGAATCCCGCGGTACGATATATTTT.

The chain uses TRBV18 and TRBJ1-1, with 7 bases fitting TRBD1. The ends lost 3 bases at V and 2 bases at J; junction bases unmatched: 9. This CDR3 comprises 16 residues. Germline V lookup: CDR1 KGHSH, CDR2 LQKENI. CDR3 DNA sequence: TGTGCCAGCTCACCGGGTTTTCGGGACAGAAACACTGAAGCTTTCTTT. Translated, it gives CASSPGFRDRNTEAFF.

The chain combines TRBV28 with TRBJ1-4, with 9 bases aligning to TRBD1. The germline CDR1 and CDR2 sequences are MDHEN and SYDVKM. The junction had 13 bases not matched to a gene; V was cut back by 3 bases and J by 5 bases. The CDR3 extends over 18 amino acids. CDR3 protein: CASSLFRDRAKRNEKLFF. CDR3 DNA sequence: TGTGCCAGCAGTTTGTTCCGGGACAGGGCGAAGAGGAATGAAAAACTGTTTTTT.

The chain combines TRBV30 with TRBJ1-2, with TRBD1 matching 7 bases. J was trimmed by 0 bases and V by 2 bases; bases with no gene match: 9. Per germline, CDR1 GTSNPN and CDR2 SVGIG (reference sequence). The CDR3 is 16 residues long. The DNA for the CDR3 is TGTGCCTGGAGTTCACAGGGGACGCCTACTAACTATGGCTACACCTTC. As protein: CAWSSQGTPTNYGYTF.

The V and J genes are TRBV7-2 and TRBJ1-3, with 7 bases fitting TRBD1. The length of the CDR3 is 15 residues. J gave up 4 bases and V 5 bases, and 8 bases lay outside the gene matches. Germline V gene lookup returns CDR1 SGHTA and CDR2 FQGNSA. CDR3 loop: CASSVGTAGGNTIYF. In nucleotides, the CDR3 is TGTGCCAGCAGCGTCGGGACAGCTGGAGGAAACACCATATATTTT. Using reference TRBV7-2 and TRBJ1-3 for the parts outside the CDR3, the full variable domain is GAGVSQSPSNKVTEKGKDVELRCDPISGHTALYWYRQSLGQGLEFLIYFQGNSAPDKSGLPSDRFSAERTGGSVSTLTIQRTQQEDSAVYLCASSVGTAGGNTIYFGEGSWLTVV.

The chain carries TRBV25-1 and TRBJ1-4; D not resolved. V was cut by 6 bases and J by 5 bases, with 4 bases left in between. This CDR3 has 11 residues. Germline values: CDR1 MGHDK, CDR2 SYGVNS. CDR3 bases: TGTGCCAGCAGGGAGAATGAAAAACTGTTTTTT. This gives the protein CASRENEKLFF.

The V gene is TRBV9, the J gene TRBJ2-5; maybe TRBD2 (7 bases). V was clipped by 4 bases and J by 1 base, with 17 bases between them. The CDR3 consists of 16 residues. In germline, CDR1 is SGDLS, CDR2 YYNGEE. The CDR3 reads CASSLGAGALQETQYF. CDR3 bases: TGTGCCAGCAGCCTGGGGGCGGGGGCCCTCCAAGAGACCCAGTACTTC.